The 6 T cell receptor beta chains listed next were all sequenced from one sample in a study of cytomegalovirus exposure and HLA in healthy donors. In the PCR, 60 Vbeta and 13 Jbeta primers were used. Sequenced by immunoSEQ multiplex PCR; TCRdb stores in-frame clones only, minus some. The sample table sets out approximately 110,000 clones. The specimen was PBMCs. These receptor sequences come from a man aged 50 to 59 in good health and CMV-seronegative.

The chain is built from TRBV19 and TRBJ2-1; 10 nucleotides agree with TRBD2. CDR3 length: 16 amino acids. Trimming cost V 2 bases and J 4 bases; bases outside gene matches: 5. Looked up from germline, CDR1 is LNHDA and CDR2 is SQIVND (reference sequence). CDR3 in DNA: TGTGCCAGTAGTATACTAGCGGGGGCGGATTACAATGAGCAGTTCTTC. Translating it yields CASSILAGADYNEQFF. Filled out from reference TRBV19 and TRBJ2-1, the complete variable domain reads DGGITQSPKYLFRKEGQNVTLSCEQNLNHDAMYWYRQDPGQGLRLIYYSQIVNDFQKGDIAEGYSVSREKKESFPLTVTSAQKNPTAFYLCASSILAGADYNEQFFGPGTRLTVL.

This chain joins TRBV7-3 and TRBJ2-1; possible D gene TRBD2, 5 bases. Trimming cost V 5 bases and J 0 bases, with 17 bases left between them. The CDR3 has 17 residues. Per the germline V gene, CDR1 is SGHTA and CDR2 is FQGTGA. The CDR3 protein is CASSRTGAGGSYNEQFF. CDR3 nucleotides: TGTGCCAGCAGCCGTACGGGCGCGGGCGGCTCCTACAATGAGCAGTTCTTC.

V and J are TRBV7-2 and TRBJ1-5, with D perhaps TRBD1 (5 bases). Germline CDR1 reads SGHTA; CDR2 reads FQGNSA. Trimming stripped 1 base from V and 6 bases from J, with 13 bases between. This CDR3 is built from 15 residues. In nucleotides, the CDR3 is TGTGCCAGCAGCTTAGGTTGGCAGGGTTTTCAGCCCCAGCATTTT. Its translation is CASSLGWQGFQPQHF. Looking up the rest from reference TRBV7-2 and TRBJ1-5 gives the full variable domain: GAGVSQSPSNKVTEKGKDVELRCDPISGHTALYWYRQSLGQGLEFLIYFQGNSAPDKSGLPSDRFSAERTGGSVSTLTIQRTQQEDSAVYLCASSLGWQGFQPQHFGDGTRLSIL.

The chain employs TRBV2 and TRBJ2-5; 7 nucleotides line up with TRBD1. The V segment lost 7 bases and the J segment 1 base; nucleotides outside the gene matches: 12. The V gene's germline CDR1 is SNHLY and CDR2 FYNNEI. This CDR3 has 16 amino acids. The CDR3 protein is CASTPDRDRSQETQYF. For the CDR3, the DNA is TGTGCCAGCACCCCAGACCGGGACAGATCCCAAGAGACCCAGTACTTC.

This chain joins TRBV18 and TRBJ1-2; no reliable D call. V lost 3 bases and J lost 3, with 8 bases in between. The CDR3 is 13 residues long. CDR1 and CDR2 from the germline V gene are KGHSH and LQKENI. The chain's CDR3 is CASSPDIDYGYTF. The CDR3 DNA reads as TGTGCCAGCTCACCCGACATAGACTATGGCTACACCTTC.

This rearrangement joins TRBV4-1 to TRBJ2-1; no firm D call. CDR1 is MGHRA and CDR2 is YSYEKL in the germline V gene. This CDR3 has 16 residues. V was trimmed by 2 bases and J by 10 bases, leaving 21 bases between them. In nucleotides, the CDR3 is TGCGCCAGCAGCCAACCGTTTTCCCCGCGCCCGAGGGAGCAGTTCTTC. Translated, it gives CASSQPFSPRPREQFF.